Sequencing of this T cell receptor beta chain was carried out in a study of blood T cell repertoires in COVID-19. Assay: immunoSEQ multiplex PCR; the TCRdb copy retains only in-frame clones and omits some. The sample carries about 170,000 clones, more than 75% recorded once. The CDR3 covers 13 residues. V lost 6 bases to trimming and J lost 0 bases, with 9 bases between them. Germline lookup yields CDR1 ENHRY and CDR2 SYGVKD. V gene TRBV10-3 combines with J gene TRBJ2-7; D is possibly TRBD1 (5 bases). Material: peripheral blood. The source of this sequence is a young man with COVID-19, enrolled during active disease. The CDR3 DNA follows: TGTGCCATCAGCCAGGGTATCTCCTACGAGCAGTACTTC. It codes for CAISQGISYEQYF.